Listed below are T cell receptor beta chains from one sample, sequenced in a study of blood T cell repertoires in COVID-19. Sequencing used immunoSEQ multiplex PCR; TCRdb keeps in-frame clones, though not all of them. The top ten clones hold about 9.3% of a sample with about 250,000 clones, roughly 90% of them seen once. Sequenced: PBMCs or T cells enriched from blood (not recorded which). The receptors derive from a middle-aged man who had recovered from COVID-19. CDR3s include the opening cysteine and the closing phenylalanine or tryptophan. A D gene is named only where the DNA matches it firmly. Only some rows state a clone size, as once, few, many or a class for expanded clones.

V	J	size	D	DNA	CDR3
TRBV19	TRBJ2-3	.	.	TGTGCCAGTAGTTCCACTAGCTCGGATACGCAGTATTTT	CASSSTSSDTQYF
TRBV19	TRBJ1-5	.	TRBD1	TGTGCCAGTAGTTTCGTTGCAGGGACAGCGGTGTTCCAGCCCCAGCATTTT	CASSFVAGTAVFQPQHF
TRBV30	TRBJ1-1	once	.	TGTGCCTGGAGTCACATGAACACTGAAGCTTTCTTT	CAWSHMNTEAFF
TRBV25-1	TRBJ1-2	.	TRBD1	TGTGCCAGCAGTGAAACTACAGGGGCTACTTATGGCTACACCTTC	CASSETTGATYGYTF
TRBV30	TRBJ2-1	.	.	TGTGCCTGGAGTCCGGGGAGCGGAGTTTACAATGAGCAGTTCTTC	CAWSPGSGVYNEQFF
TRBV5-5	TRBJ2-7	.	TRBD1	TGTGCCAGCAGCATTAGACAGGGTGGCGAGCAGTACTTC	CASSIRQGGEQYF
TRBV28	TRBJ2-1	.	.	TGTGCCAGCAGTTTTTCGGGGTCGCCCCGGGGTTATGATGAGCAGTTCTTC	CASSFSGSPRGYDEQFF
TRBV7-8	TRBJ2-5	.	.	TGTGCCAGCAGCCCCCGGACTACCCAAGAGACCCAGTACTTC	CASSPRTTQETQYF
TRBV27	TRBJ2-7	.	.	TGTGCCAGCAGTTCCGAAGCTTCATACGAGCAGTACTTC	CASSSEASYEQYF
TRBV7-9	TRBJ1-2	.	.	TGTGCCAGCAGCTTAGGATTAGGGGCCTATGGCTACACCTTC	CASSLGLGAYGYTF
TRBV9	TRBJ2-7	.	.	TGTGCCAGCAGCGTAGCTATGGGGGGCTCCTACGAGCAGTACTTC	CASSVAMGGSYEQYF
TRBV4-1	TRBJ2-7	.	.	TGCGCCACCAGGGGCACAGGGGGGGACTACGAGCAGTACTTC	CATRGTGGDYEQYF
TRBV18	TRBJ2-1	few	.	TGTGCCAGCTCCCCTCCGACAGGCTCCTACAATGAGCAGTTCTTC	CASSPPTGSYNEQFF
TRBV19	TRBJ2-1	.	TRBD2	TGTGCCAGTAGTATGACTAGCGGGGGATTCAATGAGCAGTTCTTC	CASSMTSGGFNEQFF